Presented here are 18 T cell receptor beta chains from one specimen sequenced in a study of cytomegalovirus exposure and HLA in healthy donors. Use of 60 Vbeta and 13 Jbeta primers characterized the PCR. Generated by immunoSEQ multiplex PCR, the TCRdb table keeps only in-frame clones and is missing some. The sample carries more than 95,000 clones, around 66% recorded once. Sequenced: PBMCs. These receptors originate from a woman in her fifties or sixties in good health and CMV-seronegative.

This clone came up a few times. J is TRBJ2-1 and V is TRBV7-9; possibly TRBD2 for D (6 bases). The CDR3 extends over 15 amino acids. V was cut by 4 bases and J by 9 bases, with 19 bases left in between. Germline V gene data show CDR1 as SEHNR and CDR2 as FQNEAQ (reference sequence). CDR3 DNA: TGTGCCAGCAGCTCTCCTGGAGGGCTACTGGGTGAGCAGTTCTTC. Translation gives CASSSPGGLLGEQFF.

This chain uses TRBV7-9 with TRBJ2-4, with a possible D match to TRBD2 (5 bases). CDR1 is SEHNR, CDR2 FQNEAQ, per germline (reference sequence). Trimming left V 1 base short and J 5 bases short, with 12 bases between. The CDR3 runs 15 residues. The CDR3 DNA follows: TGTGCCAGCAGCTTAGGGGTGGTAGCGCAAAACATTCAGTACTTC. This gives the protein CASSLGVVAQNIQYF.

This rearrangement joins TRBV5-8 to TRBJ2-7, with TRBD1 identical over 7 bases. With 5 bases clipped from V and 3 bases from J, the junction kept 5 bases outside the gene matches. The V gene's germline CDR1 is SGHTS and CDR2 YDEGEE. The CDR3 is 13 amino acids. This CDR3 is CASSRQGSYEQYF. The CDR3 DNA reads as TGTGCCAGCAGTCGACAGGGAAGCTACGAGCAGTACTTC.

The V and J genes are TRBV6-5 and TRBJ2-2, with no clear D. Germline V CDR1 and CDR2: MNHEY, SVGAGI. V was pared by 5 bases and J by 4 bases, with 2 bases between. CDR3 length: 11 residues. CDR3 sequence (DNA): TGTGCCAGCAGTCGCACCGGGGAGCTGTTTTTT. This gives the protein CASSRTGELFF.

There are a few counts of this clone. The CDR3 DNA reads TGTGCCAGCAGTCGAGAGGGTAGGATACCACCCCTCCACTTT. This translates into CASSREGRIPPLHF. This chain connects TRBV6-5 to TRBJ1-6, with D hard to call. The CDR3 covers 14 residues. Germline V gene data show CDR1 as MNHEY and CDR2 as SVGAGI. V was trimmed by 5 bases and J by 11 bases, leaving 16 bases between them.

J is TRBJ2-1 and V is TRBV4-1; D call uncertain. Trimming left V 0 bases short and J 12 bases short, with 9 bases between. The CDR3 is 12 residues long. Looked up from germline, CDR1 is MGHRA and CDR2 is YSYEKL. For the CDR3, the DNA is TGCGCCAGCAGCCAAGATCTAATACTGCAGTTCTTC. It encodes CASSQDLILQFF.

The chain has TRBV5-1 and TRBJ2-1, with 9 positions matching TRBD2. V shed 2 bases, J shed 8 bases, and the junction held 8 bases outside the gene matches. Germline V CDR1 and CDR2: SGHRS, YFSETQ. The CDR3 extends over 15 amino acids. The CDR3 nucleotides read TGCGCCAGCAGCTTTGGCGGGAGGGTCGGCGATGAGCAGTTCTTC. Protein: CASSFGGRVGDEQFF.

The CDR3 DNA reads TGCGCCAGCAGCTTGGGCGAGGATTACAATGAGCAGTTCTTC. Translating gives CASSLGEDYNEQFF. This chain links TRBV5-1 with TRBJ2-1; D not certain. The CDR3 is 14 residues long. V lost 0 bases, J lost 4 bases, and 8 bases lay in between. Germline V gene data show CDR1 as SGHRS and CDR2 as YFSETQ.

The rearrangement uses TRBV27 and TRBJ1-3, with D perhaps matching TRBD1 (6 bases). The length of the CDR3 is 15 residues. Germline V gene sequence: CDR1 MNHEY, CDR2 SMNVEV (reference sequence). V was clipped by 2 bases and J by 2 bases, with 10 bases between them. CDR3 nucleotides: TGTGCCAGCAGTTTACGGGGGGCGACTGGAAACACCATATATTTT. As protein: CASSLRGATGNTIYF.

The chain is built from TRBV4-1 and TRBJ2-5; weak D call: TRBD1 (5 bases). The V end was cut by 1 base, the J end by 2 bases, with 11 bases between. CDR3 size: 15 residues. Germline V lookup: CDR1 MGHRA, CDR2 YSYEKL. For the CDR3, the DNA is TGCGCCAGCAGCCAAGTTGGTCAGGGACAAGAGACCCAGTACTTC. Encoded protein: CASSQVGQGQETQYF.

The CDR3 region is CASSPGQDGEQYF. In DNA form, the CDR3 reads TGTGCCAGCTCACCGGGACAGGACGGGGAGCAGTACTTC. The V call is TRBV18, the J call TRBJ2-7, with 8 bases aligning to TRBD1. Losses at the gene ends were 3 bases for V and 7 bases for J; bases not matched to a gene: 5. This CDR3 region has 13 residues. Germline V lookup: CDR1 KGHSH, CDR2 LQKENI.

The chain has TRBV19 and TRBJ1-5; the match to TRBD1 covers 9 bases. The CDR3 loop spans 15 amino acids. Trimming at V came to 7 bases and at J to 5 bases, leaving 9 bases not matched to a gene. The germline V gene encodes CDR1 LNHDA and CDR2 SQIVND (reference sequence). The CDR3 reads CASNSGQGFYQPQHF. CDR3 nucleotide sequence: TGTGCCAGTAATTCGGGACAGGGTTTTTATCAGCCCCAGCATTTT. The whole variable domain, remainder taken from reference TRBV19 and TRBJ1-5, is DGGITQSPKYLFRKEGQNVTLSCEQNLNHDAMYWYRQDPGQGLRLIYYSQIVNDFQKGDIAEGYSVSREKKESFPLTVTSAQKNPTAFYLCASNSGQGFYQPQHFGDGTRLSIL.

DNA for the CDR3: TGCGCCAGCAGCTCCGGGACAGGGGGAAAACTCTATGGCTACACCTTC. Translated, it gives CASSSGTGGKLYGYTF. The J gene is TRBJ1-2, the V gene TRBV5-1, with TRBD1 identical over 11 bases. This CDR3 is built from 16 residues. J gave up 4 bases and V 3 bases, and 8 bases lay outside the gene matches. Germline V gene sequence: CDR1 SGHRS, CDR2 YFSETQ. Looking up the rest from reference TRBV5-1 and TRBJ1-2 gives the full variable domain: KAGVTQTPRYLIKTRGQQVTLSCSPISGHRSVSWYQQTPGQGLQFLFEYFSETQRNKGNFPGRFSGRQFSNSRSEMNVSTLELGDSALYLCASSSGTGGKLYGYTFGSGTRLTVV.

A few counts support this clone. The chain recombines TRBV5-6 with TRBJ1-5, with 8 bases lining up with TRBD1. Germline V gene sequence: CDR1 SGHDT, CDR2 YYEEEE. Trimming took 3 bases from V and 4 from J; bases not matched to a gene: 6. The CDR3 is made up of 15 amino acids. CDR3 sequence reads: CASSYWTGRNQPQHF. CDR3 coding DNA: TGTGCCAGCAGCTATTGGACAGGGCGAAATCAGCCCCAGCATTTT.

The gene calls are TRBV28 and TRBJ2-1, with TRBD2 matching over 16 bases. Germline loops: CDR1 MDHEN, CDR2 SYDVKM. There are 21 residues in the CDR3. Trimming at V came to 3 bases and at J to 0 bases, leaving 11 bases not matched to a gene. The CDR3 protein is CASSFTPGLAGGWSSYNEQFF. In DNA, the CDR3 is TGTGCCAGCAGTTTTACCCCGGGACTAGCGGGAGGGTGGAGCTCCTACAATGAGCAGTTCTTC.

The rearrangement uses TRBV10-3 and TRBJ2-1; 8 bases align to TRBD2. In germline, CDR1 is ENHRY, CDR2 SYGVKD. The V and J ends lost 6 bases and 5 bases, in that order; junction bases with no gene match: 3. The CDR3 length is 13 residues. This CDR3 is CAISGRGDNEQFF. Here the CDR3 DNA reads TGTGCCATCAGCGGGAGGGGGGACAATGAGCAGTTCTTC.

This clone was seen more than once but under ten times. The chain couples TRBV25-1 to TRBJ2-7; maybe TRBD2 (6 bases). CDR3 length: 14 residues. Germline V gives CDR1 MGHDK, CDR2 SYGVNS. Trimming took off 6 bases at V and 1 base at J, with 13 bases between the two ends. This CDR3 reads CASRNSGGSYEQYF. For the CDR3, the DNA is TGTGCCAGCAGAAATAGCGGAGGATCCTACGAGCAGTACTTC.

This clone was found a few times. V and J are TRBV10-1 and TRBJ2-2; D is ambiguous. Deletions cut 3 bases from V and 0 bases from J, with 11 bases between. Germline V lookup: CDR1 WNHNN, CDR2 SYGVQD (reference sequence). The CDR3 has 16 residues. CDR3 in DNA: TGCGCCAGCAGTGATGCCAGGAATACGAACACCGGGGAGCTGTTTTTT. Translation gives CASSDARNTNTGELFF.